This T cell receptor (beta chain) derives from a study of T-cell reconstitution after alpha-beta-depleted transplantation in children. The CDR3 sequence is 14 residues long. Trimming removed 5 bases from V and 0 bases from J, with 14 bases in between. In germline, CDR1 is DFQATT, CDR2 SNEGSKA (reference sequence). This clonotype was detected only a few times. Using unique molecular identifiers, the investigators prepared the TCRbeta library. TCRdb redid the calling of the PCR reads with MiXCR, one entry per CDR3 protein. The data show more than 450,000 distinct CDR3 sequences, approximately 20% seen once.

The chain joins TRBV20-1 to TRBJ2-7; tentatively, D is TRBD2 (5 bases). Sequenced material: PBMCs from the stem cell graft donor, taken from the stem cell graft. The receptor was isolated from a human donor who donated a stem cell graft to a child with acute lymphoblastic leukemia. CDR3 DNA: TGCAGTGCTCAGCGGCCGACGAGCTCCTACGAGCAGTACTTC. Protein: CSAQRPTSSYEQYF.